Below, 20 T cell receptor beta chains from the same sample are listed, as sequenced in a study of blood T cell repertoires in COVID-19. The repertoire was sequenced with immunoSEQ multiplex PCR; TCRdb's copy has only in-frame clones and lacks some. The sample carries 250,000 to 350,000 clones, roughly 90% recorded once. The sequenced material came from PBMCs or T cells enriched from blood (not recorded which). Every receptor here comes from a woman aged 45-65 years who had been exposed to COVID-19.

The rearrangement joins TRBV28 to TRBJ2-2; tentatively, D is TRBD2 (7 bases). The CDR3 is 15 residues long. Trimming cost V 11 bases and J 6 bases, with 22 bases left between them. From germline, CDR1 is MDHEN and CDR2 SYDVKM. CDR3 protein: CAGTRGGRESGELFF. The CDR3 nucleotides read TGTGCCGGGACAAGGGGGGGGCGCGAGTCCGGGGAGCTGTTTTTT.

This clone was picked up a small number of times. The chain links TRBV2 to TRBJ1-5, with D maybe TRBD1 (5 bases). Trimming removed 7 bases from V and 3 bases from J, with 16 bases in between. Germline assignment: CDR1 SNHLY and CDR2 FYNNEI. This CDR3 has 15 amino acids. The CDR3, as DNA: TGTGCCAGCACCGGTCCAGGGATGAACAATCAGCCCCAGCATTTT. The encoded protein is CASTGPGMNNQPQHF.

V usage is TRBV9 and J usage is TRBJ2-3, with 10 bases that match TRBD2. This CDR3 comprises 14 residues. The V gene's germline CDR1 is SGDLS and CDR2 YYNGEE. V shed 1 base and J 6 bases; nucleotides not matched to a gene: 2. The CDR3 coding sequence is TGTGCCAGCAGCGTAATAGCGGGGGGTGATACGCAGTATTTT. Its translation is CASSVIAGGDTQYF.

This chain joins TRBV19 and TRBJ1-5; 8 bases align to TRBD1. CDR1 and CDR2 (germline): LNHDA, SQIVND (reference sequence). The CDR3 spans 15 residues. V gave up 6 bases and J gave up 2 bases; unmatched junction bases: 6. In DNA form, the CDR3 reads TGTGCCAGTAGGACGACAGGGGCGGGCAATCAGCCCCAGCATTTT. Translation gives CASRTTGAGNQPQHF.

This chain links TRBV5-5 with TRBJ2-1; 9 nucleotides align to TRBD1. Looked up from germline, CDR1 is SGHKS and CDR2 is YYEKEE (reference sequence). V shed 3 bases and J 1 base; nucleotides not matched to a gene: 2. The CDR3 totals 15 residues. The CDR3 protein is CASSWGTGSYNEQFF. In DNA, the CDR3 is TGTGCCAGCAGCTGGGGGACAGGGTCCTACAATGAGCAGTTCTTC.

The chain joins TRBV28 to TRBJ1-2, with 12 bases identical to TRBD1. Germline V gene data show CDR1 as MDHEN and CDR2 as SYDVKM. The J segment lost 2 bases and the V segment lost 6 bases, leaving 13 bases of the junction unmatched. This CDR3 region has 18 residues. The CDR3 is CASRAGGTGGAGNYGYTF. The DNA for the CDR3 is TGTGCCAGCAGGGCCGGGGGGACAGGGGGCGCAGGCAACTATGGCTACACCTTC.

The chain combines TRBV2 with TRBJ1-4, with 7 nucleotides matching TRBD1. This CDR3 comprises 15 residues. Germline loops: CDR1 SNHLY, CDR2 FYNNEI. With 2 bases clipped from V and 6 bases from J, the junction kept 6 bases outside the gene matches. The CDR3 nucleotides read TGTGCCAGCAGTGAACAAGGAGGGGGCTATGAAAAACTGTTTTTT. This translates into CASSEQGGGYEKLFF.

This clone appeared a single time. The V call is TRBV19, the J call TRBJ2-5, with unresolved D. Trimming took off 6 bases at V and 2 bases at J, with 10 bases between the two ends. This CDR3 contains 13 residues. Germline V gene lookup returns CDR1 LNHDA and CDR2 SQIVND (reference sequence). DNA of the CDR3: TGTGCCAGTAGGCTGTCGGGTCAAGAGACCCAGTACTTC. It codes for CASRLSGQETQYF.

This chain connects TRBV28 to TRBJ1-4; 9 positions match TRBD1. After removal of 5 bases from V and 5 bases from J, the junction contained 12 bases not matched to a gene. This CDR3 has 17 amino acids. In germline, CDR1 is MDHEN, CDR2 SYDVKM. The chain's CDR3 is CASSPPILTGGNEKLFF. For the CDR3, the DNA is TGTGCCAGCAGTCCCCCCATCCTGACAGGGGGGAATGAAAAACTGTTTTTT.

The chain links TRBV3-1 (or the pseudogene TRBV3-2) to TRBJ2-1, with D unresolved. The CDR3 has 21 amino acids. Between the trimmed V and J ends, which lost 2 bases and 5 bases, there was a span of 31 bases. Germline V gene sequence: CDR1 LGHDT, CDR2 YNNKEL (reference sequence). The DNA for the CDR3 is TGTGCCAGCAGCCAACGGGTTCAATCCCTCCGAGCCGTAGAAAAGAACAATGAGCAGTTCTTC. Translation: CASSQRVQSLRAVEKNNEQFF.

The chain recombines TRBV2 with TRBJ2-1; TRBD1 matches 9 bases. CDR1 and CDR2 (germline): SNHLY, FYNNEI. This CDR3 is 13 amino acids long. V dropped 6 bases and J dropped 10; count of bases not matched to a gene: 7. The CDR3 spells CASRLTGGDEQFF. DNA for the CDR3: TGTGCCAGCAGGCTCACAGGGGGCGACGAGCAGTTCTTC.

The chain recombines TRBV29-1 with TRBJ1-1; 12 bases match TRBD1. CDR1 and CDR2 from the germline V gene are SQVTM and ANQGSEA. With 7 bases clipped from V and 4 bases from J, the junction kept 10 bases outside the gene matches. There are 15 residues in the CDR3. The CDR3 is CSAAGTGGWITEAFF. The CDR3 bases are TGCAGCGCCGCAGGGACAGGGGGCTGGATCACTGAAGCTTTCTTT.

CDR3: CASSLYRGSGANVLTF. Here the CDR3 DNA reads TGTGCCAGCAGTTTATATCGGGGATCTGGGGCCAACGTCCTGACTTTC. This sequence joins TRBV28 and TRBJ2-6, with a weak D call TRBD2 (5 bases). Germline V lookup: CDR1 MDHEN, CDR2 SYDVKM. V lost 1 base, J lost 1 base, and 8 bases lay in between. The CDR3 has 16 residues.

The chain joins TRBV6-1 to TRBJ2-1; tentative D call: TRBD2 (5 bases). CDR1 is MNHNS, CDR2 SASEGT, per germline. The CDR3 runs to 11 residues. The V end was cut by 3 bases, the J end by 16 bases, with 13 bases between. The CDR3 loop is CASSDELVDFF. The CDR3 DNA sequence: TGTGCCAGCAGTGATGAACTAGTAGATTTCTTC.

The chain has TRBV30 and TRBJ2-2, with D possibly TRBD2 on 6 matching bases. CDR1 is GTSNPN and CDR2 is SVGIG in the germline V gene (reference sequence). The CDR3 runs 15 residues. The V end was cut by 0 bases, the J end by 8 bases, with 16 bases between. CDR3 residues: CAWSVGGARGGELFF. In nucleotides, the CDR3 is TGTGCCTGGAGTGTTGGCGGGGCCCGTGGAGGGGAGCTGTTTTTT. Full variable domain (rest looked up from reference TRBV30 and TRBJ2-2): SQTIHQWPATLVQPVGSPLSLECTVEGTSNPNLYWYRQAAGRGLQLLFYSVGIGQISSEVPQNLSASRPQDRQFILSSKKLLLSDSGFYLCAWSVGGARGGELFFGEGSRLTVL.

This chain joins TRBV11-1 and TRBJ2-3; D is ambiguous. CDR3 length: 15 residues. Germline CDR1 reads SGHAT; CDR2 reads FQDESV (reference sequence). Trimming pared 1 base from V and 1 base from J, leaving 9 bases between. The CDR3 sequence: CASSLGLDRTDTQYF. The CDR3 DNA is TGTGCCAGCAGCTTAGGCCTAGACCGCACAGATACGCAGTATTTT.

To note about this clone: Other DNA sequences from this sample encode an identical CDR3 as well. This chain connects TRBV5-1 to TRBJ1-2; tentative D call: TRBD1 (6 bases). The CDR3 is 13 amino acids. Germline V gives CDR1 SGHRS, CDR2 YFSETQ. Trimming stripped 0 bases from V and 8 bases from J, with 11 bases between. The CDR3 loop is CASSLVGAGGYTF. The CDR3 DNA reads as TGCGCCAGCAGCTTGGTGGGGGCTGGAGGCTACACCTTC.

The chain uses TRBV27 and TRBJ1-1; D might be TRBD1 (6 bases). Trimming took 5 bases from V and 0 from J, leaving 22 bases between them. Germline CDR1 and CDR2: MNHEY and SMNVEV (reference sequence). The CDR3 covers 18 residues. CDR3 sequence (DNA): TGTGCCAGCAGTCCCCGCTGGACAGTCCCCCTCATGAACACTGAAGCTTTCTTT. Translated: CASSPRWTVPLMNTEAFF.

The chain is built from TRBV19 and TRBJ2-7; tentative D call: TRBD1 (5 bases). The CDR3 is 15 residues long. Germline CDR1 LNHDA, CDR2 SQIVND (reference sequence). Trimming cost V 6 bases and J 3 bases, with 18 bases left between them. The CDR3 nucleotides read TGTGCCAGTAGCCCGCGCGGTGGCAGGGACTACGAGCAGTACTTC. Its translation is CASSPRGGRDYEQYF.

The CDR3 reads CASSTPRTGSYGYTF. The CDR3 bases are TGTGCCAGTAGTACCCCCCGGACAGGGAGCTATGGCTACACCTTC. The chain employs TRBV19 and TRBJ1-2, with TRBD1 identical over 8 bases. Germline V gene lookup returns CDR1 LNHDA and CDR2 SQIVND (reference sequence). This CDR3 contains 15 residues. V lost 4 bases and J lost 4; bases outside the gene matches: 8.